The clone carrying this TCR beta chain was seen more than once but under ten times. In the study's own analysis: Reference gene primer amplification gave nucleated cell count estimates. Data came from immunoSEQ multiplex PCR; TCRdb stores just in-frame clones and leaves some out. That table supplies the V and J calls and clone size; D and trimming were determined from the DNA. This table has a few hundred thousand clones, roughly 90% appearing once. This sample was taken from a study of blood T cell repertoires in COVID-19. Germline V gene sequence: CDR1 SNHLY, CDR2 FYNNEI. With 6 bases removed from V and 2 bases from J, the gap between germline ends came to 6 bases. This CDR3 region has 12 residues.

The receptor was derived from a young woman who had been exposed to COVID-19. This chain connects TRBV2 to TRBJ2-3; D not resolved. Sequences were obtained from PBMCs or T cells enriched from blood (not recorded which). The CDR3 reads CASRENTDTQYF. CDR3 in DNA: TGTGCCAGCAGAGAGAACACAGATACGCAGTATTTT.